The 28 T cell receptor beta chains below were found in one sample sequenced in a study of T cell responses to AZD1222 COVID-19 vaccine (dated by TCRdb to about 2021). Per the publication, the time point label means: about 28 days (+/-7) after the second vaccine dose. The receptor library was made with the immunoSEQ multiplex PCR assay. Held by TCRdb, this immuneACCESS table contains in-frame sequences only and omits some clones. Under half of the omission traces to an unresolved V gene where checked; the cause of the rest is unknown. The sample records approximately 140,000 clones, around nine tenths of which are singletons. The ten largest clones add up to about 3.3% of the sample. The sample was peripheral blood, taken 28 days after the second AZD1222 dose. The receptors were gathered from an adult who received the AZD1222 COVID-19 vaccine.

The V and J genes are TRBV29-1 and TRBJ1-1, with D possibly TRBD1 on 5 matching bases. Germline CDR1 reads SQVTM; CDR2 reads ANQGSEA. The V end was cut by 5 bases, the J end by 6 bases, with 10 bases between. The CDR3 is 11 residues long. The CDR3 coding sequence is TGCAGCGTTCGTGAAGGGGCTGAAGCTTTCTTT. It yields the protein CSVREGAEAFF.

The genes are TRBV27 and TRBJ2-1, with a tentative D call TRBD2 (5 bases). From germline, CDR1 is MNHEY and CDR2 SMNVEV (reference sequence). V was trimmed by 2 bases and J by 8 bases, leaving 10 bases between them. This CDR3 comprises 13 residues. CDR3 nucleotides: TGTGCCAGCAGTTTAACCGGGGATCATGAGCAGTTCTTC. This codes for CASSLTGDHEQFF.

The V and J genes are TRBV28 and TRBJ1-2, with 11 bases lining up with TRBD1. This CDR3 comprises 14 residues. The ends lost 5 bases at V and 3 bases at J; junction bases unmatched: 2. Germline values: CDR1 MDHEN, CDR2 SYDVKM. CDR3 nucleotides: TGTGCCAGCAGTAGGACAGGGGGCGACTATGGCTACACCTTC. Its protein is CASSRTGGDYGYTF.

V is TRBV27 and J is TRBJ2-7; 8 bases are a match to TRBD2. Germline values: CDR1 MNHEY, CDR2 SMNVEV (reference sequence). J lost 4 bases, V lost 1 base, and 9 bases had no gene match. CDR3 size: 16 residues. The CDR3 spells CASSLLSVSGSYEQYF. CDR3 bases: TGTGCCAGCAGTTTATTGTCCGTGAGCGGGAGTTACGAGCAGTACTTC.

J is TRBJ1-2 and V is TRBV5-1, with D perhaps matching TRBD1 (6 bases). This CDR3 contains 15 residues. The germline CDR1 and CDR2 sequences are SGHRS and YFSETQ. The V and J ends lost 4 bases and 4 bases respectively, with 17 bases between them. The CDR3 loop is CASSLEGGSSYGYTF. CDR3 in DNA: TGCGCCAGCAGCCTAGAGGGGGGATCGAGCTATGGCTACACCTTC.

This chain connects TRBV12-3 or TRBV12-4 to TRBJ1-1; the D gene is possibly TRBD1 (6 bases). The CDR3 extends over 13 amino acids. Trimming removed 6 bases at V and 2 bases at J, with 10 bases between. CDR3 in amino acids: CASRNRANTEAFF. The DNA of the CDR3 is TGTGCCAGCAGGAACAGGGCCAACACTGAAGCTTTCTTT.

The chain employs TRBV15 and TRBJ2-7; D unresolved. Trimming took off 1 base at V and 6 bases at J, with 10 bases between the two ends. The CDR3 has 13 amino acids. Germline CDR1 is LNHNV and CDR2 is YYDKDF (reference sequence). This CDR3 is CATSRGTSREQYF. The DNA for the CDR3 is TGTGCCACCAGCAGAGGGACCTCTCGCGAGCAGTACTTC.

The chain combines TRBV18 with TRBJ2-1; weak D call: TRBD2 (6 bases). The germline V gene has CDR1 KGHSH and CDR2 LQKENI. The germline V and J ends were trimmed by 3 bases and 6 bases, with 15 bases remaining between them. This CDR3 has 15 amino acids. CDR3 residues: CASSPYSRGGNEQFF. In DNA form, the CDR3 reads TGTGCCAGCTCACCCTACTCTCGGGGAGGCAATGAGCAGTTCTTC.

The genes are TRBV19 and TRBJ2-2; 7 nucleotides match TRBD2. The CDR3 has 15 amino acids. The J segment lost 2 bases and the V segment lost 3 bases, leaving 3 bases of the junction unmatched. Germline values: CDR1 LNHDA, CDR2 SQIVND (reference sequence). The CDR3 coding sequence is TGTGCCAGTAGTATTTTAGCGGGTAACACCGGGGAGCTGTTTTTT. Its protein is CASSILAGNTGELFF.

The V and J genes are TRBV28 and TRBJ1-4, with a possible D match to TRBD1 (5 bases). With 5 bases removed from V and 3 bases from J, the gap between germline ends came to 13 bases. The CDR3 is made up of 15 amino acids. The germline gives CDR1 MDHEN, CDR2 SYDVKM. CDR3 nucleotide sequence: TGTGCCAGCAGTCAAACGGGGGAGGCTAATGAAAAACTGTTTTTT. Translation gives CASSQTGEANEKLFF.

A single count supports this clone. The chain carries TRBV30 and TRBJ2-7; 11 nucleotides agree with TRBD1. CDR3 size: 15 residues. CDR1 is GTSNPN and CDR2 is SVGIG in the germline V gene (reference sequence). V lost 1 base, J lost 4 bases, and 6 bases stayed unmatched. Written as DNA, the CDR3 is TGTGCCTGGAGTGCCGGGGGGACAGGGGGTTACGAGCAGTACTTC. It specifies CAWSAGGTGGYEQYF.

The CDR3 nucleotides read TGTGCCACCAGTGATTTAACAGATTATGGCTACACCTTC. It translates to CATSDLTDYGYTF. The rearrangement joins TRBV24-1 to TRBJ1-2; D gene ambiguous. CDR1 is KGHDR and CDR2 is SFDVKD in the germline V gene. Trimming removed 1 base at V and 5 bases at J, with 7 bases between. CDR3 length: 13 amino acids.

The chain has TRBV7-2 and TRBJ1-6; D possibly corresponds to TRBD1 (6 bases). The germline CDR1 and CDR2 sequences are SGHTA and FQGNSA. The length of the CDR3 is 14 residues. V was cut by 5 bases and J by 8 bases, with 13 bases left in between. DNA of the CDR3: TGTGCCAGCAGCCTCGGGACACTGGATTCACCCCTCCACTTT. It encodes CASSLGTLDSPLHF.

This rearrangement joins TRBV7-9 to TRBJ2-1; 7 nucleotides match TRBD2. V shed 1 base, J shed 2 bases, and the junction held 11 bases outside the gene matches. This CDR3 spans 18 amino acids. CDR1 SEHNR and CDR2 FQNEAQ come from the germline V gene (reference sequence). The CDR3 spells CASSLEPPRGGAYNEQFF. The CDR3 DNA reads TGTGCCAGCAGCTTAGAGCCCCCGCGTGGGGGGGCCTACAATGAGCAGTTCTTC.

The chain is built from TRBV6-1 and TRBJ2-5; TRBD2 is a possible D gene (5 bases). Germline V lookup: CDR1 MNHNS, CDR2 SASEGT. The CDR3 totals 16 residues. V lost 2 bases, J lost 1 base, and 14 bases lay in between. As DNA, the CDR3 is TGTGCCAGCAGTGAATGGCGGGCGCTTTCCCAAGAGACCCAGTACTTC. Residues: CASSEWRALSQETQYF.

The chain links TRBV5-1 to TRBJ1-2; 10 bases map to TRBD1. Per the germline V gene, CDR1 is SGHRS and CDR2 is YFSETQ. The ends lost 4 bases at V and 6 bases at J; junction bases unmatched: 6. The CDR3 is 14 residues long. The CDR3 DNA reads as TGCGCCAGCAGCGTCGCGGGGACAGGGGATGGCTACACCTTC. This sequence encodes CASSVAGTGDGYTF.

The chain links TRBV19 to TRBJ1-5; the D gene is possibly TRBD1 (6 bases). V was shortened by 3 bases and J by 2 bases, with 11 bases between the two germline ends. The CDR3 runs to 15 residues. Germline CDR1 LNHDA, CDR2 SQIVND (reference sequence). CDR3 sequence reads: CASSMSGGRNQPQHF. The CDR3 DNA sequence: TGTGCCAGTAGTATGTCCGGGGGCCGCAATCAGCCCCAGCATTTT.

This clone was found once. CDR3 sequence: CASSSAGTDYGYTF. The CDR3 bases are TGTGCCAGCAGTTCGGCCGGGACGGACTATGGCTACACCTTC. The rearrangement uses TRBV27 and TRBJ1-2, with D possibly being TRBD1 (5 bases). The germline V and J ends were trimmed by 4 bases and 3 bases, with 12 bases remaining between them. The length of the CDR3 is 14 residues. Germline V CDR1 and CDR2: MNHEY, SMNVEV (reference sequence).

This clone was detected only once. The V gene is TRBV6-5, the J gene TRBJ1-1; 9 bases line up with TRBD1. CDR1 MNHEY and CDR2 SVGAGI come from the germline V gene. CDR3 length equals 14 residues. The trim removed 6 bases at V and 3 bases at J, leaving 5 bases unmatched. CDR3 sequence: CASSSGTGYTEAFF. CDR3 in DNA: TGTGCCAGCAGCTCCGGGACAGGGTACACTGAAGCTTTCTTT.

The genes are TRBV5-4 and TRBJ2-5; 7 bases map to TRBD2. This CDR3 is built from 15 residues. The trim removed 2 bases at V and 5 bases at J, leaving 9 bases unmatched. Germline CDR1 SGHNT, CDR2 YYREEE (reference sequence). CDR3 residues: CASSFGQAGFETQYF. Here the CDR3 DNA reads TGTGCCAGCAGCTTTGGTCAAGCGGGATTTGAGACCCAGTACTTC.

The chain employs TRBV25-1 and TRBJ1-4; D is unclear. V lost 2 bases, J lost 8 bases, and 12 bases lay in between. CDR3 size: 14 residues. Germline lookup yields CDR1 MGHDK and CDR2 SYGVNS. CDR3 in DNA: TGTGCCAGCAGTGAAGAGCGGGCTGGAGAAAAACTGTTTTTT. Amino acid sequence: CASSEERAGEKLFF. The variable domain in full, completed from reference TRBV25-1 and TRBJ1-4, reads EADIYQTPRYLVIGTGKKITLECSQTMGHDKMYWYQQDPGMELHLIHYSYGVNSTEKGDLSSESTVSRIRTEHFPLTLESARPSHTSQYLCASSEERAGEKLFFGSGTQLSVL.

The gene calls are TRBV6-2 or TRBV6-3 and TRBJ1-1, with TRBD1 matching 9 bases. The CDR3 covers 16 residues. V was clipped by 6 bases and J by 0 bases; unmatched bases: 8. Per the germline V gene, CDR1 is MNHEY and CDR2 is SVGEGT. CDR3 DNA: TGTGCCAGCAGCCCTTCGGGACAGGGCTTGAACACTGAAGCTTTCTTT. This codes for CASSPSGQGLNTEAFF.

The chain uses TRBV19 and TRBJ1-5; D is possibly TRBD1 (5 bases). Germline values: CDR1 LNHDA, CDR2 SQIVND (reference sequence). V was cut by 7 bases and J by 2 bases, with 18 bases left in between. The CDR3 contains 16 residues. The CDR3 sequence is CASTHGGTYGNQPQHF. CDR3 DNA: TGTGCCAGTACCCATGGGGGTACATATGGCAATCAGCCCCAGCATTTT.

The J gene is TRBJ1-1, the V gene TRBV5-8; 7 nucleotides line up with TRBD1. This CDR3 is 15 amino acids long. CDR1 SGHTS and CDR2 YDEGEE come from the germline V gene. With V trimmed by 5 bases and J by 7 bases, 14 bases remained unmatched. In DNA form, the CDR3 reads TGTGCCAGCAGGCCTACAGGGCAGGGGGGTGTTGAAGCTTTCTTT. Encoded protein: CASRPTGQGGVEAFF.

This clone was recorded only once. This chain connects TRBV4-1 to TRBJ1-5; the D gene is possibly TRBD1 (5 bases). Germline lookup yields CDR1 MGHRA and CDR2 YSYEKL. The CDR3 is 16 residues long. The ends were cut back, 0 bases at V and 5 bases at J, with 14 bases in the middle. The CDR3 DNA follows: TGCGCCAGCAGCCAAGAGATAAGTGGGGGGTATCAGCCCCAGCATTTT. Protein: CASSQEISGGYQPQHF.

The J gene is TRBJ1-1, the V gene TRBV5-4; D is unresolved. V was shortened by 2 bases and J by 1 base, with 12 bases between the two germline ends. There are 15 residues in the CDR3. CDR1 and CDR2 (germline): SGHNT, YYREEE (reference sequence). CDR3 residues: CASSFPSGENTEAFF. The CDR3 DNA follows: TGTGCCAGCAGCTTCCCCAGCGGGGAGAACACTGAAGCTTTCTTT.

V and J are TRBV13 and TRBJ1-3; unclear D gene. In germline, CDR1 is PRHDT, CDR2 FYEKMQ (reference sequence). Trimming left V 2 bases short and J 0 bases short, with 5 bases between. The CDR3 loop spans 14 amino acids. The CDR3 DNA sequence: TGTGCCAGCAGCTTACGGGACTCTGGAAACACCATATATTTT. Translation: CASSLRDSGNTIYF.

J is TRBJ2-5 and V is TRBV5-4; D gene uncertain. Per germline, CDR1 SGHNT and CDR2 YYREEE (reference sequence). Trimming removed 0 bases at V and 4 bases at J, with 10 bases between. The CDR3 has 14 amino acids. The CDR3 DNA reads TGTGCCAGCAGCTTGGCCGGTCTGGCAGAGACCCAGTACTTC. Translation gives CASSLAGLAETQYF.